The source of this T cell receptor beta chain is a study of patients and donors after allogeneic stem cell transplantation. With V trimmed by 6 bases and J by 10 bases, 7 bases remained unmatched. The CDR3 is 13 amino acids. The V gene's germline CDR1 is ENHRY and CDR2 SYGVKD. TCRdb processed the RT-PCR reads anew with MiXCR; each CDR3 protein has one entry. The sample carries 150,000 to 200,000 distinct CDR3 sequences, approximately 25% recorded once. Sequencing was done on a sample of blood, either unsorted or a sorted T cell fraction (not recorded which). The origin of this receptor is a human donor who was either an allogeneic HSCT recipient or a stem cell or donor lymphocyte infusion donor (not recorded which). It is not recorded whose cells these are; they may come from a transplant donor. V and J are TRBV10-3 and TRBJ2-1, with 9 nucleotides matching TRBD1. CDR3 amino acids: CAISLRTGDEQFF. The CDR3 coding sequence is TGTGCCATCAGCCTCCGGACAGGGGACGAGCAGTTCTTC.